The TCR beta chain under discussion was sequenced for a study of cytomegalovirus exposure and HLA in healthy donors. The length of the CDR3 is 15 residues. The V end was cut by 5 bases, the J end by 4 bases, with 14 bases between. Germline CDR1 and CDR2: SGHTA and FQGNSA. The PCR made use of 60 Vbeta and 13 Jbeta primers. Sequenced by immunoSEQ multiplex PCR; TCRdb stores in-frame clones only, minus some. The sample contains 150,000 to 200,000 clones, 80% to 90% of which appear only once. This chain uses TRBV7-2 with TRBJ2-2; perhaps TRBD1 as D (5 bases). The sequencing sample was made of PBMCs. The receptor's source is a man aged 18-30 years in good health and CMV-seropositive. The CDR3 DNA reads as TGTGCCAGCAGCACCAGCCGACAGTCCACCGGGGAGCTGTTTTTT. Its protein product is CASSTSRQSTGELFF.